These T cell receptor beta chains were read from a single sample in a study of blood T cells in healthy people across ages. A single record per CDR3 protein comes from TCRdb applying MiXCR to the 5' RACE reads. The table includes some 930,000 distinct CDR3 sequences, about 28% detected once. The same specimen was also included in a second study, on T cells of mothers and their children.

Sequenced sample: blood. These receptors were taken from a woman aged 40 to 50 in good health. Each CDR3 is given with its conserved first and last residue. The D gene is left open where the match is weak. Not every row has a clone size; where given, it reads once, few, many or a size class.

16,TRBJ2-7,TRBV20-1,TRBD2,once,TGCAGTGCTAGAGGCAACCTAGCGGGATACTCCTACGAGCAGTACTTC,CSARGNLAGYSYEQYF
13,TRBJ1-2,TRBV6-1,NA,few,TGTGCCAGCAGCCCAGAATTTGGGTATGGCTACACCTTC,CASSPEFGYGYTF
14,TRBJ2-3,TRBV12-3/TRBV12-4,TRBD1,NA,TGTGCCAGCCAGACAGGGGGAGAAGAAGATACGCAGTATTTT,CASQTGGEEDTQYF
16,TRBJ2-1,TRBV20-1,TRBD2,NA,TGCAGTTGGGGGGGGTCGGATATGGCATCCTACAATGAGCAGTTCTTC,CSWGGSDMASYNEQFF
16,TRBJ2-7,TRBV28,TRBD2,many,TGTGCCAGCAGTTACCGTAAGGTAGCGGGGCCGGGGGAGCAGTACTTC,CASSYRKVAGPGEQYF
13,TRBJ1-1,TRBV29-1,TRBD1,NA,TGCAGCGTTGAAGACAACAGGGGAGTGGGAGCTTTCTTT,CSVEDNRGVGAFF
14,TRBJ1-1,TRBV5-1,NA,NA,TGCGCCAGCAGCTTGGATTGGGGGACGGCCGAAGCTTTCTTT,CASSLDWGTAEAFF
16,TRBJ1-4,TRBV7-2,TRBD1,NA,TGTGCCAGCAGCTTTGAGGGGGCGGCCACTAATGAAAAACTGTTTTTT,CASSFEGAATNEKLFF
14,TRBJ1-2,TRBV27,TRBD1,NA,TGTGCCAGCAGAGCGACAGGGGGCTGCCATGGCTACACCTTC,CASRATGGCHGYTF
17,TRBJ2-4,TRBV5-1,TRBD2,once,TGCGCCAGCAGCTTGGTGGCTAGCGGGGGGGTAAAAAACATTCAGTACTTC,CASSLVASGGVKNIQYF
15,TRBJ2-1,TRBV16,TRBD1,NA,TGTGCCAGCAGCCACCCAGGGGGCTTAAGTAATGAGCAGTTCTTC,CASSHPGGLSNEQFF
18,TRBJ2-1,TRBV6-1,TRBD2,NA,TGTGCCAGCAGTAAGACTAGCGGGGGGGCCGCGCAGTACAATGAGCAGTTCTTC,CASSKTSGGAAQYNEQFF
11,TRBJ2-1,TRBV12-3/TRBV12-4,NA,many,TGTGCCAGCAGCATCGACAATGAGCAGTTCTTC,CASSIDNEQFF
13,TRBJ2-7,TRBV5-1,NA,few,TGCGCCAGCAGCGTGGACGGGGCCTACGAGCAGTACTTC,CASSVDGAYEQYF
14,TRBJ1-2,TRBV12-3/TRBV12-4,TRBD1,NA,TGTGCCAGCAGACTGGGACAGGGACCTTATGGCTACACCTTC,CASRLGQGPYGYTF
14,TRBJ2-1,TRBV18,NA,NA,TGTGCCAGCTCACCACAAGGACAGCACAATGAGCAGTTCTTC,CASSPQGQHNEQFF
15,TRBJ2-7,TRBV20-1,TRBD1,NA,TGCAGTGACTCTTTACCTGGGACAGGGGACGACGAGCAGTACTTC,CSDSLPGTGDDEQYF
18,TRBJ2-3,TRBV12-3/TRBV12-4,TRBD2,once,TGTGCCAGCAGTTTACCGAGCGGGGGATTGAAGAGCACAGATGTGCAGTATTTT,CASSLPSGGLKSTDVQYF
12,TRBJ1-2,TRBV29-1,NA,many,TGCAGCGTTGAAGATCGTCAGTATGGCTACACCTTC,CSVEDRQYGYTF
17,TRBJ1-1,TRBV24-1,NA,NA,TGTGCCACCAGTGATTCCCAGAAGACAGGAAAGAGCACTGAAGCTTTCTTT,CATSDSQKTGKSTEAFF
12,TRBJ1-1,TRBV4-3,NA,few,TGCGCCAGCAAGGACGTGAATACTGAAGCTTTCTTT,CASKDVNTEAFF
15,TRBJ1-1,TRBV27,TRBD1,few,TGTGCCAGCAGTTTTTCCCACAGGGGTCTCACTGAAGCTTTCTTT,CASSFSHRGLTEAFF
11,TRBJ1-2,TRBV20-1,NA,many,TGCAGTGTCCGTGCTAACTATGGCTACACCTTC,CSVRANYGYTF
15,TRBJ2-2,TRBV7-2,TRBD1,few,TGTGCCAGCAGCCGGGACAGGCGGAACACCGGGGAGCTGTTTTTT,CASSRDRRNTGELFF
12,TRBJ1-2,TRBV7-6,TRBD1,few,TGTGCCAGCAGCTGGGACAGCTCAAGATACACCTTC,CASSWDSSRYTF
16,TRBJ1-1,TRBV4-3,NA,NA,TGCGCCAGCAGCCAAGATAGGGCGGGTATGAACACTGAAGCTTTCTTT,CASSQDRAGMNTEAFF
13,TRBJ1-2,TRBV7-2,NA,NA,TGTGCCAGCAGCCCTACAGGGAACTATGGCAACACCTTC,CASSPTGNYGNTF
14,TRBJ2-3,TRBV12-3/TRBV12-4,NA,few,TGTGCCAGCAGTTGGGACATTAGCACAGATACGCAGTATTTT,CASSWDISTDTQYF
14,TRBJ1-2,TRBV29-1,NA,NA,TGCAGCACCCGCATGGGTGGGGGCGACTATGGCTACACCTTC,CSTRMGGGDYGYTF
13,TRBJ2-1,TRBV10-3,NA,many,TGTGCCATCAGTGAGGGGGATAGCAATGAGCAGTTCTTC,CAISEGDSNEQFF
14,TRBJ2-7,TRBV20-1,TRBD1,few,TGCAGTGCTTATATGGGACAGGGGACCTACGAGCAGTACTTC,CSAYMGQGTYEQYF
14,TRBJ2-1,TRBV20-1,TRBD2,few,TGCAGTCCCTCGGGACTAGCGTCAACTAATGAGCAGTTCTTC,CSPSGLASTNEQFF
15,TRBJ1-1,TRBV6-5,TRBD1,NA,TGTGCCGGCAAGACCCGGGACAGGGTAAACACTGAAGCTTTCTTT,CAGKTRDRVNTEAFF
14,TRBJ1-2,TRBV28,TRBD1,NA,TGTGCCAGCAGTTCTCAGGGGGCCTACAATGGCTACACCTTC,CASSSQGAYNGYTF
14,TRBJ1-1,TRBV3-1,NA,few,TGTGCCAGCAGCCCCTCTGGGTCTTCCCGTGAAGCTTTCTTT,CASSPSGSSREAFF
12,TRBJ1-2,TRBV28,TRBD1,NA,TGTGCCAGCAACACAGGGGAACATGGCTACACCTTC,CASNTGEHGYTF
11,TRBJ2-2,TRBV5-1,NA,few,TGCGCCAGCATATCCGGCGGGGAGCTGTTTTTT,CASISGGELFF
15,TRBJ1-2,TRBV2,NA,many,TGTGCCAGCAGTCCCTCGGGCGCAGCCAACTATGGCTACACCTTC,CASSPSGAANYGYTF
16,TRBJ2-5,TRBV11-3,TRBD2,NA,TGTGCCGGCAGCCCTAGCGGGGGGGTGCGGCAAGAGACCCAGTACTTC,CAGSPSGGVRQETQYF
14,TRBJ1-5,TRBV20-1,TRBD1,few,TGCAGTGCTATATCAGGGGACAGCAATCAGCCTCAGCATTTT,CSAISGDSNQPQHF
15,TRBJ1-5,TRBV3-1,NA,NA,TGTGCCAGCAGCACAAGCGGGGGGGTCAATCAGCCCCAGCATTTT,CASSTSGGVNQPQHF
19,TRBJ2-7,TRBV27,NA,once,TGTGCCAGCAGTTTCTCCCCCCTCGGTATAGGACAGAGGCCCTACGAGCAGTACTTC,CASSFSPLGIGQRPYEQYF
16,TRBJ2-2,TRBV15,NA,NA,TGTGCCACCAGCAGAGGCGGGACAGTGAACACCGGGGAGCTGTTTTTT,CATSRGGTVNTGELFF
15,TRBJ2-7,TRBV7-2,NA,NA,TGTGCCAGCAGCTTAGACGACAGGCCCTTCTACGAGCAGTACTTC,CASSLDDRPFYEQYF
13,TRBJ2-7,TRBV7-2,NA,few,TGTGCCAGCAGCTTCGAGGGGGATGGCGAGCAGTACTTC,CASSFEGDGEQYF
15,TRBJ2-1,TRBV9,NA,NA,TGTGCCAGCAGCGTTGGGGGGGGGCATTTCAATGAGCAGTTCTTC,CASSVGGGHFNEQFF
17,TRBJ1-2,TRBV7-9,NA,few,TGTGCCAGCACCGAGACAGTAGACCGACCTTCTAACTATGGCTACACCTTC,CASTETVDRPSNYGYTF
16,TRBJ2-1,TRBV14,TRBD2,few,TGTGCCAGCAGCCGGCAAACAGCGGGGGGGCTCGGCGAGCAGTTCTTC,CASSRQTAGGLGEQFF
14,TRBJ1-6,TRBV20-1,NA,NA,TGCAGTGCTAGAAGGAACAGGGAAAATTCACCCCTCCACTTT,CSARRNRENSPLHF
17,TRBJ2-5,TRBV28,TRBD1,few,TGTGCCAGCAGAACGGACAGGGGGCGTTTTATCCAAGAGACCCAGTACTTC,CASRTDRGRFIQETQYF
13,TRBJ2-1,TRBV5-1,NA,NA,TGCGCCAGCAGCGGGACAAACCAAGAGACCCAGTTCTTC,CASSGTNQETQFF
15,TRBJ2-5,TRBV11-3,NA,NA,TGTGCCAGCAGCTCGCGCACTATACCTCAAGAGACCCAGTACTTC,CASSSRTIPQETQYF
18,TRBJ2-5,TRBV3-1,TRBD2,NA,TGTGCCAGCAGCCAAGAATCCTTCGCGGGGGGAGTACAGGAGACCCAGTACTTC,CASSQESFAGGVQETQYF
14,TRBJ1-6,TRBV18,TRBD1,few,TGTGCCAGCTCACCACGGCAGGGGGGTTCACCCCTCCACTTT,CASSPRQGGSPLHF